This is a list of T cell receptor beta chains from one sample in a study of naive and memory T cell subsets. One entry per CDR3 protein results from TCRdb running MiXCR on the 5' RACE reads. The data contain tens of thousands of distinct CDR3 sequences, under 10% of them singletons. The receptors were gathered from a female donor in good health. Each CDR3 is given with its conserved first and last residue. The order of the fields is clone size, J gene, D gene, V gene, CDR3 protein, CDR3 DNA. The D gene is left open where the match is weak. Size is omitted from some rows. Given values are once, few, many or a class for expanded clones.

many	TRBJ1-2	TRBD1	TRBV5-1	CASSSSGTGTGYTF	TGCGCCAGCAGCTCATCCGGGACAGGGACCGGCTACACCTTC
.	TRBJ1-5	.	TRBV7-2	CASSLDVQPQHF	TGTGCCAGCAGCTTAGATGTTCAGCCCCAGCATTTT
many	TRBJ2-3	.	TRBV14	CASSQRVSGVQYF	TGTGCCAGCAGCCAAAGGGTTTCGGGGGTGCAGTATTTT
few	TRBJ2-2	.	TRBV27	CASKVGRVDTGELFF	TGTGCCAGCAAAGTAGGCAGGGTAGACACCGGGGAGCTGTTTTTT
many	TRBJ1-6	.	TRBV20-1	CSAIHSGERNSPLHF	TGCAGTGCTATCCATTCGGGGGAACGTAATTCACCCCTCCACTTT
.	TRBJ1-1	.	TRBV20-1	CSLSGGYIRTEAFF	TGCAGCCTATCCGGGGGGTATATTAGAACTGAAGCTTTCTTT
.	TRBJ2-5	.	TRBV6-5	CASSYSRSKETQYF	TGTGCCAGCAGTTACTCGAGATCGAAAGAGACCCAGTACTTC
many	TRBJ2-2	.	TRBV2	CASSAENTGELFF	TGTGCCAGCAGCGCAGAGAACACCGGGGAGCTGTTTTTT
few	TRBJ2-7	.	TRBV10-3	CAISELGEQYF	TGTGCCATCAGTGAACTAGGCGAGCAGTACTTC
.	TRBJ2-5	.	TRBV6-5	CASSYLGGVLQETQYF	TGTGCCAGCAGCTACCTAGGCGGGGTACTCCAAGAGACCCAGTACTTC
few	TRBJ2-3	TRBD2	TRBV7-2	CASSLAGTGGLDTQYF	TGTGCCAGCAGCTTAGCGGGAACGGGGGGGTTAGATACGCAGTATTTT
many	TRBJ1-2	.	TRBV6-1	CASSGVNNYGYTF	TGTGCCAGCAGTGGAGTCAATAACTATGGCTACACCTTC
many	TRBJ1-2	.	TRBV20-1	CSASRGRGGYGYTF	TGCAGTGCCAGTCGGGGCAGAGGAGGCTATGGCTACACCTTC
many	TRBJ1-1	.	TRBV7-2	CASRLNRGAFF	TGTGCCAGCAGGTTAAATCGGGGAGCTTTCTTT
many	TRBJ1-4	.	TRBV29-1	CSGKGTNEKLFF	TGCAGCGGCAAGGGAACTAATGAAAAACTGTTTTTT
few	TRBJ2-5	TRBD2	TRBV3-1	CASSHGLAGMETQYF	TGTGCCAGCAGCCACGGACTAGCGGGTATGGAGACCCAGTACTTC
.	TRBJ2-4	.	TRBV6-2/TRBV6-3	CASTLDGRDIQYF	TGTGCCAGCACCCTGGACGGGCGGGACATTCAGTACTTC
few	TRBJ1-2	TRBD1	TRBV20-1	CSAVRQGDDGYTF	TGCAGTGCTGTCCGACAGGGGGACGATGGCTACACCTTC
few	TRBJ2-3	TRBD1	TRBV4-1	CASSQDKQGAGDTQYF	TGCGCCAGCAGCCAAGATAAGCAGGGGGCTGGCGATACGCAGTATTTT
many	TRBJ1-4	.	TRBV5-5	CASSRGHSEKLFF	TGTGCCAGCAGCCGTGGGCATAGCGAAAAACTGTTTTTT
.	TRBJ2-5	TRBD2	TRBV5-4	CASSPAGGPQETQYF	TGTGCCAGCAGCCCAGCGGGGGGCCCCCAAGAGACCCAGTACTTC
many	TRBJ1-5	.	TRBV3-1	CASSQTPYSNQPQHF	TGTGCCAGCAGCCAAACGCCCTATAGCAATCAGCCCCAGCATTTT
.	TRBJ2-7	TRBD1	TRBV4-1	CASSQRDRDYEQYF	TGCGCCAGCAGCCAACGGGACAGAGACTACGAGCAGTACTTC
many	TRBJ2-2	.	TRBV7-2	CASSLEGGTGELFF	TGTGCCAGCAGCTTAGAAGGGGGCACCGGGGAGCTGTTTTTT
few	TRBJ2-7	.	TRBV20-1	CSADPTSRYEQYF	TGCAGTGCTGACCCGACTAGTAGGTACGAGCAGTACTTC
few	TRBJ2-7	.	TRBV5-5	CASSLGIYEQYF	TGTGCCAGCAGCTTAGGAATTTACGAGCAGTACTTC
many	TRBJ2-4	.	TRBV12-3/TRBV12-4	CASTPGGAHPLDIQYF	TGTGCCAGCACCCCAGGCGGGGCGCACCCTCTTGACATTCAGTACTTC
few	TRBJ1-1	.	TRBV29-1	CSVEGRGLNTEAFF	TGCAGCGTTGAAGGTAGGGGGTTGAACACTGAAGCTTTCTTT
many	TRBJ1-2	.	TRBV6-5	CASSALDYGYTF	TGTGCCAGCAGTGCCCTTGACTATGGCTACACCTTC
many	TRBJ2-7	.	TRBV7-2	CASSLVPYEQYF	TGTGCCAGCAGCTTAGTTCCCTACGAGCAGTACTTC